This record covers a single TCR beta chain. The data were taken from a study of cytomegalovirus exposure and HLA in healthy donors. Trimming cost V 4 bases and J 0 bases, with 7 bases left between them. This CDR3 has 14 amino acids. The germline V gene encodes CDR1 SGHRS and CDR2 YFSETQ. The PCR had 60 Vbeta and 13 Jbeta primers. Here immunoSEQ multiplex PCR was the method, and the copy in TCRdb shows in-frame clones only, minus some. This sample yields about 64,000 clones, of which about 60% are seen a single time; roughly 3% belongs to the top ten. The gene calls are TRBV5-1 and TRBJ2-2; no clear D. The TCR sequence derives from a woman between 50 and 59 years old in good health and CMV-seronegative. Sample: PBMCs. CDR3 amino acids: CASSLDTNTGELFF. In DNA form, the CDR3 reads TGCGCCAGCAGCCTTGACACGAACACCGGGGAGCTGTTTTTT.